These 26 T cell receptor beta chains originate from one sample sequenced in a study of breast tumors, draining lymph nodes, adjacent tissues. TCRdb re-called the multiplex PCR reads through MiXCR, storing one row per CDR3 protein. The repertoire includes about 110,000 distinct CDR3 sequences, more than 25% of them detected once, and approximately 5% sits in the top ten. Axillary draining lymph nodes of breast cancer patients supplied the node samples. Material: axillary lymph node tissue. Receptor source: a female donor with breast cancer. Some clones in this sample may be carry-over from other donors' samples.

There are many counts of this clonotype. The chain combines TRBV5-1 with TRBJ2-2, with TRBD2 matching over 9 bases. The germline V gene has CDR1 SGHRS and CDR2 YFSETQ. The CDR3 runs 18 residues. Losses at the gene ends were 0 bases for V and 2 bases for J; bases not matched to a gene: 8. The CDR3 loop is CASSLERSGRTNTGELFF. CDR3 bases: TGCGCCAGCAGCTTGGAGAGGAGCGGGAGGACAAACACCGGGGAGCTGTTTTTT. Full variable domain (rest looked up from reference TRBV5-1 and TRBJ2-2): KAGVTQTPRYLIKTRGQQVTLSCSPISGHRSVSWYQQTPGQGLQFLFEYFSETQRNKGNFPGRFSGRQFSNSRSEMNVSTLELGDSALYLCASSLERSGRTNTGELFFGEGSRLTVL.

The sample holds many counts of this clonotype. The chain carries TRBV4-1 and TRBJ2-7, with 10 bases identical to TRBD2. Per the germline V gene, CDR1 is MGHRA and CDR2 is YSYEKL. Trimming took 3 bases from V and 1 from J; bases not matched to a gene: 6. The CDR3 is 16 residues long. CDR3 loop: CASSQGLAGASYEQYF. The DNA for the CDR3 is TGCGCCAGCAGCCAGGGGCTAGCGGGAGCATCCTACGAGCAGTACTTC.

This clonotype occurred many times. CDR3 amino acids: CAWSSPHSKSSYNEQFF. The CDR3, as DNA: TGTGCCTGGAGTTCTCCCCACTCAAAGAGCTCCTACAATGAGCAGTTCTTC. The chain carries TRBV30 and TRBJ2-1; no clear D. The CDR3 is 17 residues long. The ends were cut back, 2 bases at V and 0 bases at J, with 17 bases in the middle. Germline-derived CDR1 and CDR2 are GTSNPN and SVGIG (reference sequence).

The chain joins TRBV15 to TRBJ2-1, with D perhaps TRBD1 or TRBD2 (5 bases each). Germline assignment: CDR1 LNHNV and CDR2 YYDKDF (reference sequence). Trimming removed 2 bases at V and 4 bases at J, with 12 bases between. The CDR3 consists of 15 residues. The CDR3 loop is CATSRTGTAYNEQFF. For the CDR3, the DNA is TGTGCCACCAGCAGAACCGGGACCGCGTACAATGAGCAGTTCTTC.

The chain recombines TRBV7-9 with TRBJ1-2; the D gene is possibly TRBD1 (5 bases). The germline V gene encodes CDR1 SEHNR and CDR2 FQNEAQ (reference sequence). The germline V and J ends were trimmed by 5 bases and 6 bases, with 16 bases remaining between them. The CDR3 length is 14 residues. CDR3 DNA sequence: TGTGCCAGCAGCCCAACTAGCGGGACTAATGGCTACACCTTC. Its protein is CASSPTSGTNGYTF.

With regard to this clonotype: Sequence at one end of the junction differs from germline and may be a read error. The rearrangement links TRBV9 to TRBJ2-3; TRBD2 might be the D (5 bases). This CDR3 contains 16 residues. Germline loops: CDR1 SGDLS, CDR2 YYNGEE. As DNA, the CDR3 is TGTGCCAGCAGCATAGAGTCTAGCACTCGCACAGTTACGCAGTATTTT. Its translation: CASSIESSTRTVTQYF.

This chain joins TRBV19 and TRBJ1-6; D gene ambiguous. Trimming removed 6 bases from V and 7 bases from J, with 19 bases in between. There are 16 residues in the CDR3. The germline V gene has CDR1 LNHDA and CDR2 SQIVND (reference sequence). Here the CDR3 DNA reads TGTGCCAGTAGCACCACCCGGACGGACCGGAATTCACCCCTCCACTTT. Amino acids: CASSTTRTDRNSPLHF.

The chain employs TRBV4-1 and TRBJ1-1, with 12 positions matching TRBD1. Germline CDR1 and CDR2: MGHRA and YSYEKL. With 2 bases clipped from V and 5 bases from J, the junction kept 12 bases outside the gene matches. The CDR3 length is 18 residues. CDR3: CASSQPGQGARIRTEAFF. CDR3 DNA: TGCGCCAGCAGCCAACCGGGACAGGGGGCGCGTATAAGGACTGAAGCTTTCTTT.

The chain carries TRBV24-1 and TRBJ2-1; either TRBD1 or TRBD2 may supply D (5 bases each). V dropped 0 bases and J dropped 0 bases, with 14 bases sitting between them. The CDR3 is 18 amino acids. CDR1 is KGHDR, CDR2 SFDVKD, per germline. The CDR3 sequence is CATSDLGVGARSYNEQFF. The CDR3 DNA reads TGTGCCACCAGTGATTTGGGGGTCGGGGCGCGCTCCTACAATGAGCAGTTCTTC.

This clonotype was counted many times. V and J are TRBV11-3 and TRBJ2-1; unclear D gene. Per the germline V gene, CDR1 is SGHNT and CDR2 is YENEEA. V lost 2 bases and J 8 bases, leaving 7 bases between the germline ends. CDR3 length: 12 residues. CDR3 sequence (DNA): TGTGCCAGCAGCTTAACCCACGATGAGCAGTTCTTC. Its translation: CASSLTHDEQFF.

In the case of this clonotype: A read error is likely, as this CDR3 ends without the conserved phenylalanine or tryptophan. The chain uses TRBV5-1 and TRBJ2-2; unclear D gene. Between the trimmed V and J ends, which lost 5 bases and 7 bases, there was a span of 9 bases. Germline loops: CDR1 SGHRS, CDR2 YFSETQ. The CDR3 consists of 12 residues. Written as DNA, the CDR3 is TGCGCCAGCAGGCCGGACGGCGGGGAGCTGTTTTTG. Protein product: CASRPDGGELFL.

This clonotype came up many times. The chain carries TRBV6-2 or TRBV6-3 and TRBJ1-3; D may be TRBD1 (6 bases). The germline V gene encodes CDR1 MNHEY and CDR2 SVGEGT. The CDR3 has 16 residues. V was clipped by 7 bases and J by 4 bases, with 20 bases between them. In nucleotides, the CDR3 is TGTGCCAGCATCCACCCTTTCGGCAGGGGAGGAAACACCATATATTTT. It codes for CASIHPFGRGGNTIYF.

The CDR3 sequence: CAWSVTGGDYGYTF. The CDR3 nucleotides read TGTGCCTGGAGCGTGACAGGGGGGGACTATGGCTACACCTTC. The chain recombines TRBV30 with TRBJ1-2; TRBD1 matches at 9 bases. Germline-derived CDR1 and CDR2 are GTSNPN and SVGIG (reference sequence). This CDR3 has 14 amino acids. The ends lost 3 bases at V and 3 bases at J; junction bases unmatched: 5.

This clonotype has at least ten counts. CDR3 protein: CASSLFLAGGTGETQYF. The CDR3 nucleotides read TGTGCCAGCAGCTTGTTTTTAGCGGGGGGAACGGGTGAGACCCAGTACTTC. V and J are TRBV5-6 and TRBJ2-5; 10 positions match TRBD2. The CDR3 has 17 residues. The trim removed 1 base at V and 5 bases at J, leaving 11 bases unmatched. Looked up from germline, CDR1 is SGHDT and CDR2 is YYEEEE.

This chain joins TRBV15 and TRBJ2-2; 9 bases are a match to TRBD2. Germline CDR1 is LNHNV and CDR2 is YYDKDF (reference sequence). The CDR3 loop spans 15 amino acids. Unmatched junction bases numbered 3, after V lost 1 base and J lost 6 bases. The CDR3: CATSRGLAGPGELFF. CDR3 sequence (DNA): TGTGCCACCAGCAGAGGGCTAGCGGGACCCGGGGAGCTGTTTTTT.

Worth noting for this clonotype: One end of the junction does not line up with germline, which may come from a read error. V usage is TRBV7-3 and J usage is TRBJ1-2; the D gene is possibly TRBD1 (6 bases). CDR1 is SGHTA and CDR2 is FQGTGA in the germline V gene. This CDR3 is built from 12 residues. The CDR3 spells CASSFDRWGTAF. Written as DNA, the CDR3 is TGTGCCAGCAGCTTTGACAGGTGGGGCACAGCCTTC.

V usage is TRBV10-3 and J usage is TRBJ2-1; tentatively, D is TRBD2 (5 bases). From germline, CDR1 is ENHRY and CDR2 SYGVKD. CDR3 length: 17 amino acids. Deletions cut 0 bases from V and 6 bases from J, with 18 bases between. CDR3 nucleotides: TGTGCCATCAGTGAGTCGGAAAAACGGAGGCCCTGCAATGAGCAGTTCTTC. This sequence encodes CAISESEKRRPCNEQFF.

The CDR3 loop is CASSAGQTGANVLTF. The CDR3 coding sequence is TGTGCCAGCAGCGCCGGACAGACTGGGGCCAACGTCCTGACTTTC. This rearrangement joins TRBV5-4 to TRBJ2-6; D perhaps matches TRBD1 (6 bases). The CDR3 covers 15 residues. The germline CDR1 and CDR2 sequences are SGHNT and YYREEE (reference sequence). V was shortened by 4 bases and J by 2 bases, with 10 bases between the two germline ends.

The V gene is TRBV20-1, the J gene TRBJ1-6, with TRBD1 matching over 9 bases. V lost 1 base and J lost 0; bases outside the gene matches: 10. Germline CDR1 and CDR2: DFQATT and SNEGSKA (reference sequence). The CDR3 covers 19 residues. CDR3 coding DNA: TGCAGTGCTAGAGGCAGACAGGGGGAGTTGAGCTCCTATAATTCACCCCTCCACTTT. As protein: CSARGRQGELSSYNSPLHF.

This clonotype has a count of ten or more. The chain recombines TRBV10-3 with TRBJ2-7; no firm D call. This CDR3 region has 11 residues. V was cut by 6 bases and J by 5 bases, with 8 bases left in between. Germline values: CDR1 ENHRY, CDR2 SYGVKD. The CDR3 coding sequence is TGTGCCATCAGCTACCGAAACGAGCAGTACTTC. Encoded protein: CAISYRNEQYF.

This clonotype was counted ten times or more. The chain employs TRBV7-9 and TRBJ1-2; D is uncertain. Germline CDR1 reads SEHNR; CDR2 reads FQNEAQ (reference sequence). The germline V and J ends were trimmed by 4 bases and 6 bases, with 21 bases remaining between them. The CDR3 is made up of 16 amino acids. Here the CDR3 DNA reads TGTGCCAGCAGCTCCACCCTAAGTGGGGATTACAATGGCTACACCTTC. It translates to CASSSTLSGDYNGYTF.

This clonotype came up a few times. Being one base from a much bigger clone, this may be a read error. The final CDR3 position lacks the conserved phenylalanine or tryptophan, pointing to a likely read error. This sequence joins TRBV7-2 and TRBJ1-2; TRBD1 is a possible D gene (5 bases). The CDR3 is made up of 14 amino acids. Trimming removed 0 bases at V and 6 bases at J, with 11 bases between. Germline CDR1 is SGHTA and CDR2 is FQGNSA. CDR3 bases: TGTGCCAGCAGCTTAGCGGGCCAGGGAAATGGCTACACCCTC. Its protein is CASSLAGQGNGYTL.

There are many counts of this clonotype. The V gene is TRBV30, the J gene TRBJ1-6; possible D gene TRBD1, 5 bases. The CDR3 length is 14 residues. The V gene's germline CDR1 is GTSNPN and CDR2 SVGIG (reference sequence). With 0 bases removed from V and 7 bases from J, the gap between germline ends came to 10 bases. The CDR3 reads CAWSVGVGNSPLHF. CDR3 bases: TGTGCCTGGAGTGTAGGGGTAGGGAATTCACCCCTCCACTTT.

Comments on this clonotype: The conserved final phenylalanine or tryptophan is absent from the CDR3, which likely points to a read error. The chain has TRBV12-3 or TRBV12-4 and TRBJ1-3; D might be TRBD1 (5 bases). This CDR3 contains 13 residues. The CDR3 DNA is TGTGTCAGCAGCTGGACACCTGGAAACACCATATATCTT. It codes for CVSSWTPGNTIYL.

In regard to this clonotype: The CDR3 carries no conserved terminal phenylalanine or tryptophan, so it likely arises from a read error. CDR3 coding DNA: TGTGCTAGCAGCTTGCAGGCGGGTAGGGATACGCAGTATTCT. Protein sequence: CASSLQAGRDTQYS. V gene TRBV19 combines with J gene TRBJ2-3; perhaps TRBD2 as D (5 bases). This CDR3 has 14 residues. Germline V lookup: CDR1 LNHDA, CDR2 SQIVND (reference sequence).

CDR3 in DNA: TGTGCCAGCAGCTTAGCGCAGAGCTCCTACGAGCAGTACTTC. Residues: CASSLAQSSYEQYF. The rearrangement links TRBV7-9 to TRBJ2-7; D remains ambiguous. Trimming left V 0 bases short and J 0 bases short, with 6 bases between. Per the germline V gene, CDR1 is SEHNR and CDR2 is FQNEAQ (reference sequence). CDR3 size: 14 residues.